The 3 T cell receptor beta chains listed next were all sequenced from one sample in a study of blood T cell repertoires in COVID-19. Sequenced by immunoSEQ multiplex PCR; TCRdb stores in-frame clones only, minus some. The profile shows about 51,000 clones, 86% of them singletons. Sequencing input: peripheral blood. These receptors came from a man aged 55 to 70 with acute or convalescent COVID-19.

Here the CDR3 reads CASLRLMTGVQETQYF. The CDR3 coding sequence is TGTGCCAGCTTGCGATTAATGACAGGGGTCCAAGAGACCCAGTACTTC. This chain connects TRBV2 to TRBJ2-5; TRBD1 agrees at 8 bases. The CDR3 sequence is 16 residues long. The germline CDR1 and CDR2 sequences are SNHLY and FYNNEI. The junction had 12 bases not matched to a gene; V was cut back by 8 bases and J by 1 base. The variable domain in full, with the rest retrieved from reference TRBV2 and TRBJ2-5, is EPEVTQTPSHQVTQMGQEVILRCVPISNHLYFYWYRQILGQKVEFLVSFYNNEISEKSEIFDDQFSVERPDGSNFTLKIRSTKLEDSAMYFCASLRLMTGVQETQYFGPGTRLLVL.

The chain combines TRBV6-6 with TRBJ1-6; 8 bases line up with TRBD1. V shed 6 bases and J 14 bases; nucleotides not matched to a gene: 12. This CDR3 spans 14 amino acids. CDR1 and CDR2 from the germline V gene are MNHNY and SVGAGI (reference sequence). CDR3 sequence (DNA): TGTGCCAGCAGGGACAGGGAGGCCCTTGGGGCCCTCCACTTT. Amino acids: CASRDREALGALHF.

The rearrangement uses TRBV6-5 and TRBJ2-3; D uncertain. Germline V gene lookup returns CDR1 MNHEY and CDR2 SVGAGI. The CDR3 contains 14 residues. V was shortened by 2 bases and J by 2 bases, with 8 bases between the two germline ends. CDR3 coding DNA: TGTGCCAGCAGTTACCTGCGGAACACAGATACGCAGTATTTT. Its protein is CASSYLRNTDTQYF.